The 5 T cell receptor beta chains reported below all come from one sample, sequenced in a study of low-dose radiotherapy and immunotherapy resistance in tumors. TRAV- and TRBV-specific primers, spanning alpha and beta chains, primed first-strand cDNA. TCR amplification ran roughly 20 PCR cycles using constant-region and V-primer adapter primers. TCRdb processed the reads anew with MiXCR; each CDR3 protein has one entry. The table shows 9,500 to 15,000 distinct CDR3 sequences, with 76% occurring only once. The receptors derive from a human donor with advanced metastatic prostate, ovarian, gallbladder or colorectal cancer (not recorded which). This table probably holds off-target reads from a library built for another chain.

V is TRBV6-2 or TRBV6-3 and J is TRBJ2-7; D is tentatively TRBD1 or TRBD2 (5 bases each). The ends were cut back, 3 bases at V and 2 bases at J, with 17 bases in the middle. This CDR3 has 16 residues. Germline-derived CDR1 and CDR2 are MNHEY and SVGEGT. For the CDR3, the DNA is TGTGCCAGCAGTTATTACAAGGCAGGGACGACCTACGAGCAGTACTTC. Its protein product is CASSYYKAGTTYEQYF.

This clonotype was detected once. The chain uses TRBV7-2 and TRBJ2-6, with D hard to call. CDR1 and CDR2 from the germline V gene are SGHTA and FQGNSA. The CDR3 totals 13 residues. V lost 9 bases and J 1 base, leaving 7 bases between the germline ends. For the CDR3, the DNA is TGTGCCAGTTTGTGGTCTGGGGCCAACGTCCTGACTTTC. Protein product: CASLWSGANVLTF.

V gene TRBV4-1 combines with J gene TRBJ2-1; no firm D call. The CDR3 runs 15 residues. With 1 base removed from V and 6 bases from J, the gap between germline ends came to 13 bases. Germline V gene lookup returns CDR1 MGHRA and CDR2 YSYEKL. DNA of the CDR3: TGCGCCAGCAGCCAAGCGCTTTTAAACGGCAATGAGCAGTTCTTC. This codes for CASSQALLNGNEQFF.

The J gene is TRBJ2-3, the V gene TRBV4-2; D uncertain. From germline, CDR1 is LGHNA and CDR2 YNFKEQ. Trimming pared 4 bases from V and 0 bases from J, leaving 5 bases between. The CDR3 length is 13 residues. CDR3 nucleotide sequence: TGTGCCAGCAGCCCGCTCAGCACAGATACGCAGTATTTT. The encoded protein is CASSPLSTDTQYF.

V is TRBV28 and J is TRBJ2-1, with 10 bases identical to TRBD1. This CDR3 is built from 16 residues. The V segment lost 6 bases and the J segment 4 bases; nucleotides outside the gene matches: 9. Germline CDR1 MDHEN, CDR2 SYDVKM. In nucleotides, the CDR3 is TGTGCCAGCAGCCCTATGGGACAGGGGACTTACAATGAGCAGTTCTTC. Translating gives CASSPMGQGTYNEQFF.